This paragraph reports one TCR beta chain. Its antigen is not identified. Atypia-free lung next to the tumor was sampled at least 2 cm from its margin. The data are from a study of T cells in localized non-small cell lung cancer. Clones were read by immunoSEQ multiplex PCR, and TCRdb kept only the in-frame ones, dropping some. The sample gives fewer than 2,500 clones, roughly 40% of which show up once; 6.5% to 9.5% is in the top ten. Study-level points and caveats: Uninvolved adjacent lung had more T cell clonality than any other tissue, topping tumor. In the blood, greater T cell density corresponded to longer overall survival.

Losses at the gene ends were 5 bases for V and 4 bases for J; bases not matched to a gene: 8. The CDR3 spans 14 residues. Germline V gives CDR1 MDHEN, CDR2 SYDVKM. This specimen consisted of normal lung tissue next to the tumor, obtained before any cancer treatment. The chain employs TRBV28 and TRBJ2-7; 7 bases are a match to TRBD1. The TCR was taken from a man aged 40-75 years with stage II lung adenocarcinoma. The CDR3 sequence is CASSSPRGFYEQYF. The CDR3 DNA is TGTGCCAGCAGTAGCCCCAGGGGGTTTTACGAGCAGTACTTC.